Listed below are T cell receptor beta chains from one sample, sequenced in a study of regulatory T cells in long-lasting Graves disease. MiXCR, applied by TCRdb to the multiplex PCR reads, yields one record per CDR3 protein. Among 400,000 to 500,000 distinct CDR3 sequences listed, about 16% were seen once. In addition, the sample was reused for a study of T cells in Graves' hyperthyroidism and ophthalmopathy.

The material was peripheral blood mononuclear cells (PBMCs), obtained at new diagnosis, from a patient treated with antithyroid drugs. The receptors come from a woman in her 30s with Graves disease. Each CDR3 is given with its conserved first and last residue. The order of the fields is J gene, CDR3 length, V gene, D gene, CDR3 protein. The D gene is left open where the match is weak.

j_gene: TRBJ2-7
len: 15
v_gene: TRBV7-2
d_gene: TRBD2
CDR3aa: CASSPRTSGRNEQYF

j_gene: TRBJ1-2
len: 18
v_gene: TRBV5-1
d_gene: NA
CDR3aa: CASRNPFRKTQAGYGYTF

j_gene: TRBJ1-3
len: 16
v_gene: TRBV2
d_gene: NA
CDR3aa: CASSGTGQGSGNTIYF

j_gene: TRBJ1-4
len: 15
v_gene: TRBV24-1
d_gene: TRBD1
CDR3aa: CATSDPTGGGEKLFF

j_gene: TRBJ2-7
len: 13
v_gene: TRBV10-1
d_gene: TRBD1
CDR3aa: CASCGQGNYEQYF

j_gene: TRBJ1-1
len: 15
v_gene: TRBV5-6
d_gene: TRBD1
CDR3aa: CASSLGVTGGTEAFF

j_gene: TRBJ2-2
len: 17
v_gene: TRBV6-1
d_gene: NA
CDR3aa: CASGNIQGLLNTGELFF

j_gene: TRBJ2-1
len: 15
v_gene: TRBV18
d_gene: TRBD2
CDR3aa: CASSPLAGLGDEQFF

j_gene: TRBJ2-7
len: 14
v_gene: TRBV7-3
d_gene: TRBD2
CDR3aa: CASSTGLAGSEQYF

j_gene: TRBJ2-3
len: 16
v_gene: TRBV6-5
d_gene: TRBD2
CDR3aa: CASSWDGRRSADTQYF

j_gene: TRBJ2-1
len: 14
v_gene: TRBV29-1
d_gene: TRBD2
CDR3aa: CSVAGGRWYNEQFF